A selection of T cell receptor beta chains follows, all from one sample in a study of OX40 agonist ivuxolimab in advanced cancers. The method was immunoSEQ multiplex PCR; TCRdb's version includes in-frame clones alone and lacks a portion of them. The sample carries fewer than 70,000 clones, roughly nine tenths recorded once. This specimen consisted of CD4+ or CD8+ T cells sorted from blood, obtained in a trial of the OX40 agonist ivuxolimab. The source of these receptors is an adult with an advanced solid tumor such as melanoma, head and neck, liver or kidney cancer. Each CDR3 is given with its conserved first and last residue. A D gene is named only where the DNA matches it firmly. Not all rows give a size; the values are once, few, many and, for expanded clones, a class.

cdr3_aa,cdr3_nt,j_call,clone_size,v_call,d_call
CASSLALRDAQYF,TGTGCCAGCAGCTTAGCGCTGCGGGATGCGCAGTATTTT,TRBJ2-3,NA,TRBV7-2,NA
CASSLVTEAFF,TGTGCCAGCAGCTTAGTTACTGAAGCTTTCTTT,TRBJ1-1,NA,TRBV13,NA
CASSPQGTGTYEQYF,TGTGCCAGCTCACCTCAGGGGACAGGAACCTACGAGCAGTACTTC,TRBJ2-7,NA,TRBV18,TRBD1
CASSPGIRGRETQYF,TGTGCCAGCAGCCCGGGGATCCGGGGACGAGAGACCCAGTACTTC,TRBJ2-5,NA,TRBV7-6,NA
CAWSRTGSSGNTIYF,TGTGCCTGGAGCCGGACGGGGAGCTCTGGAAACACCATATATTTT,TRBJ1-3,NA,TRBV30,NA
CASSLGEREGKSSYNEQFF,TGTGCCAGCAGCTTGGGAGAGCGGGAGGGAAAAAGCTCCTACAATGAGCAGTTCTTC,TRBJ2-1,NA,TRBV11-2,TRBD2
CASLSGRSEDTQYF,TGTGCCAGCCTCAGCGGGAGGTCGGAAGATACGCAGTATTTT,TRBJ2-3,NA,TRBV6-6,TRBD2
CASSLLAQDTQYF,TGTGCCAGCAGCTTATTGGCGCAAGATACGCAGTATTTT,TRBJ2-3,NA,TRBV7-8,NA
CASSRHWLANEKLFF,TGTGCCAGTAGCCGTCATTGGCTAGCTAATGAAAAACTGTTTTTT,TRBJ1-4,NA,TRBV19,NA
CASSPAGSGEKLFF,TGTGCCAGCAGCCCCGCCGGTAGTGGTGAAAAACTGTTTTTT,TRBJ1-4,few,TRBV9,NA
CASSELAGGPGIQYF,TGTGCCAGCAGTGAACTAGCGGGAGGGCCTGGCATTCAGTACTTC,TRBJ2-4,NA,TRBV6-1,TRBD2
CASRPERAPRGTDTQYF,TGTGCCAGCAGGCCCGAGAGGGCTCCTCGGGGCACAGATACGCAGTATTTT,TRBJ2-3,NA,TRBV7-8,NA
CASSSQRNSYNEQFF,TGTGCCAGCAGCTCCCAGCGGAACTCCTACAATGAGCAGTTCTTC,TRBJ2-1,NA,TRBV7-8,NA
CASSDSLHQPQHF,TGTGCCAGCAGTGACAGCTTGCATCAGCCCCAGCATTTT,TRBJ1-5,NA,TRBV6-1,NA
CASREGFLRDGYTF,TGTGCCAGTAGGGAGGGCTTCCTTCGGGATGGCTACACCTTC,TRBJ1-2,NA,TRBV19,NA
CASSQAAGGGNQPQHF,TGCGCCAGCAGCCAAGCTGCAGGGGGCGGGAATCAGCCCCAGCATTTT,TRBJ1-5,NA,TRBV4-3,TRBD1
CASSLSSSVSSQYF,TGTGCCAGCAGCTTATCTAGCTCCGTGAGTTCGCAGTATTTT,TRBJ2-3,NA,TRBV11-2,NA
CASSHRGTYEQYF,TGTGCCAGCAGCCACCGGGGGACCTACGAGCAGTACTTC,TRBJ2-7,NA,TRBV5-5,NA
CASRARGWTSGPTDTQYF,TGTGCCAGCAGGGCGAGGGGGTGGACTAGCGGGCCGACAGATACGCAGTATTTT,TRBJ2-3,NA,TRBV2,TRBD2
CASSQVLRAVNEQFF,TGTGCCAGCAGCCAAGTACTGAGGGCGGTCAATGAGCAGTTCTTC,TRBJ2-1,NA,TRBV4-2,NA
CATGRDSNSPLHF,TGTGCCACCGGACGGGATTCTAATTCACCCCTCCACTTT,TRBJ1-6,few,TRBV19,NA
CASSLRGTGANVLTF,TGTGCCAGCAGTTTAAGAGGGACTGGGGCCAACGTCCTGACTTTC,TRBJ2-6,NA,TRBV27,NA
CASSLMSTNPQETQYF,TGTGCCAGCTCACTGATGAGTACCAATCCCCAAGAGACCCAGTACTTC,TRBJ2-5,NA,TRBV18,NA
CASSQQRASDSPLHF,TGTGCCAGCAGCCAACAAAGGGCCTCAGATTCACCCCTCCACTTT,TRBJ1-6,NA,TRBV4-2,NA
CASSGLQGEVGAEAFF,TGTGCCAGCAGCGGACTCCAAGGTGAGGTTGGGGCTGAAGCTTTCTTT,TRBJ1-1,NA,TRBV9,NA
CASRPQSIYGYTF,TGTGCCAGCAGACCTCAGTCTATCTATGGCTACACCTTC,TRBJ1-2,few,TRBV27,NA
CASSFGDHEAFF,TGCGCCAGCAGCTTCGGTGATCATGAAGCTTTCTTT,TRBJ1-1,NA,TRBV5-1,NA
CASSQVASLNSPLHF,TGCGCCAGCAGCCAAGTAGCCAGCTTAAATTCACCCCTCCACTTT,TRBJ1-6,NA,TRBV4-3,NA
CASSPGTAQGGYTF,TGCGCCAGCAGCCCGGGGACCGCGCAGGGCGGCTACACCTTC,TRBJ1-2,NA,TRBV5-1,NA
CSSVVGSTGNEQFF,TGCAGCTCGGTGGTAGGGAGTACTGGAAATGAGCAGTTCTTC,TRBJ2-1,NA,TRBV29-1,NA
CASSLRSSGSPRNSYEQYF,TGTGCCAGCAGCTTGCGGTCTAGCGGGAGTCCCCGGAACTCCTACGAGCAGTACTTC,TRBJ2-7,NA,TRBV5-6,TRBD2
CASSLIIVPGQGMGSYEQYF,TGTGCCAGCAGCTTGATTATTGTCCCGGGACAGGGGATGGGCTCCTACGAGCAGTACTTC,TRBJ2-7,NA,TRBV7-8,TRBD1
CASSISGTGLFNEQFF,TGCGCCAGCAGCATATCCGGGACAGGGCTTTTCAATGAGCAGTTCTTC,TRBJ2-1,NA,TRBV5-1,TRBD1
CASSQEQGANEKLFF,TGCGCCAGCAGCCAAGAACAGGGGGCTAATGAAAAACTGTTTTTT,TRBJ1-4,NA,TRBV4-3,TRBD1
CASSLVGPQSGHEQYF,TGCGCCAGCAGCTTGGTCGGCCCCCAGTCTGGCCACGAGCAGTACTTC,TRBJ2-7,NA,TRBV5-1,NA
CATDRGSTDTQYF,TGTGCCACCGACAGGGGCAGCACAGATACGCAGTATTTT,TRBJ2-3,NA,TRBV19,TRBD1
CASSFPGQLTNGYTF,TGTGCCAGCAGTTTCCCGGGACAGCTAACTAATGGCTACACCTTC,TRBJ1-2,NA,TRBV6-6,TRBD1
CASSPGAYWEQYF,TGCGCCAGCAGCCCCGGGGCCTACTGGGAGCAGTACTTC,TRBJ2-7,NA,TRBV5-1,NA
CASSGGQGADEQYF,TGTGCCAGCAGTGGCGGACAGGGGGCAGATGAGCAGTACTTC,TRBJ2-7,NA,TRBV6-6,TRBD1
CASSQRTGSGTEAFF,TGCGCCAGCAGCCAGAGGACAGGGTCCGGCACTGAAGCTTTCTTT,TRBJ1-1,NA,TRBV4-1,TRBD1
CASSLSRVYGEAFF,TGTGCCAGCAGCTTGTCCAGGGTTTATGGTGAAGCTTTCTTT,TRBJ1-1,NA,TRBV5-8,NA
CASSAPGLANTGELFF,TGTGCCAGCAGCGCCCCGGGACTAGCGAACACCGGGGAGCTGTTTTTT,TRBJ2-2,NA,TRBV9,TRBD2
CASSLGLAGGLNEQFF,TGTGCCAGCAGCTTGGGACTAGCGGGGGGGCTGAATGAGCAGTTCTTC,TRBJ2-1,once,TRBV5-5,TRBD2
CASSPPFRGLYNEQFF,TGTGCCAGCTCACCACCCTTCAGGGGTCTTTACAATGAGCAGTTCTTC,TRBJ2-1,NA,TRBV18,NA
CASSLQQGASNTGELFF,TGTGCCAGCAGCTTACAACAGGGGGCATCGAACACCGGGGAGCTGTTTTTT,TRBJ2-2,NA,TRBV5-4,TRBD1
CASSQDRGRTEAFF,TGCGCCAGCAGCCAAGATCGGGGGCGAACTGAAGCTTTCTTT,TRBJ1-1,NA,TRBV4-3,NA
CASSFVGPGELFF,TGCGCCAGCAGCTTTGTAGGTCCCGGGGAGCTGTTTTTT,TRBJ2-2,NA,TRBV5-1,NA
CASRRQGYSYEQYF,TGTGCCAGCAGGCGACAGGGGTACTCCTACGAGCAGTACTTC,TRBJ2-7,medium-sized,TRBV6-5,TRBD1
CAWGSGMGYTF,TGTGCCTGGGGTTCGGGAATGGGCTACACCTTC,TRBJ1-2,NA,TRBV30,NA
CASSIGQNTEAFF,TGTGCCAGCTCAATCGGGCAGAACACTGAAGCTTTCTTT,TRBJ1-1,NA,TRBV18,NA
CASSPDFANYGYTF,TGTGCCAGCTCACCAGACTTCGCTAACTATGGCTACACCTTC,TRBJ1-2,few,TRBV18,NA
CAISDPLAGRNNEQFF,TGTGCCATCAGTGATCCCCTAGCGGGAAGGAACAATGAGCAGTTCTTC,TRBJ2-1,NA,TRBV10-3,TRBD2
CASSLAAHEDTIYF,TGTGCCAGCAGCTTGGCGGCTCACGAGGACACCATATATTTT,TRBJ1-3,NA,TRBV5-8,NA
CASSLETSPDYGYTF,TGTGCCAGCAGTTTAGAGACATCGCCAGACTATGGCTACACCTTC,TRBJ1-2,once,TRBV28,NA